Each of the 18 T cell receptor beta chains below was sequenced from the same sample in a study of blood T cell repertoires in COVID-19. Only in-frame clones appear in the TCRdb table, and some are missing; sequencing was by immunoSEQ multiplex PCR. The table records 200,000 to 250,000 clones, about 84% of them present only once. Material: peripheral blood. These receptor sequences come from a woman older than 75 with COVID-19, enrolled during active disease.

The rearrangement joins TRBV6-5 to TRBJ2-1, with 10 positions matching TRBD2. Germline V lookup: CDR1 MNHEY, CDR2 SVGAGI. The CDR3 covers 15 residues. J gave up 4 bases and V 5 bases, and 5 bases lay outside the gene matches. The chain's CDR3 is CASSPSGGAYNEQFF. DNA of the CDR3: TGTGCCAGCAGTCCCAGCGGGGGGGCTTACAATGAGCAGTTCTTC.

V and J are TRBV6-1 and TRBJ1-1; 9 nucleotides align to TRBD1. This CDR3 is 14 amino acids long. Losses at the gene ends were 1 base for V and 9 bases for J; bases not matched to a gene: 6. Germline V gene data show CDR1 as MNHNS and CDR2 as SASEGT. The CDR3 sequence is CASSEGSTGGKAFF. For the CDR3, the DNA is TGTGCCAGCAGTGAAGGGTCGACAGGGGGGAAAGCTTTCTTT.

The chain joins TRBV7-2 to TRBJ2-5; no clear D gene. Germline lookup yields CDR1 SGHTA and CDR2 FQGNSA. Trimming shortened V by 5 bases and J by 5 bases, and 15 bases separated the two germline ends. The CDR3 is 14 residues long. In nucleotides, the CDR3 is TGTGCCAGCAGCCTAAACTTCCTCGGGGAGACCCAGTACTTC. The encoded protein is CASSLNFLGETQYF.

This rearrangement joins TRBV6-5 to TRBJ2-5; 7 bases map to TRBD1. This CDR3 is built from 14 residues. With V trimmed by 5 bases and J by 5 bases, 8 bases remained unmatched. Germline V gives CDR1 MNHEY, CDR2 SVGAGI. DNA of the CDR3: TGTGCCAGCAGTAAACAGGGGTATTACGAGACCCAGTACTTC. Translated: CASSKQGYYETQYF.

The chain employs TRBV2 and TRBJ2-7; TRBD1 matches at 12 bases. In germline, CDR1 is SNHLY, CDR2 FYNNEI. Trimming at V came to 6 bases and at J to 4 bases, leaving 4 bases not matched to a gene. The CDR3 has 14 amino acids. The CDR3 sequence is CASRGTGGIYEQYF. The CDR3 DNA is TGTGCCAGCAGGGGGACAGGGGGCATTTACGAGCAGTACTTC.

This clone turned up a few times. CDR3 nucleotides: TGCAGCGTTGATTATGGAGGGCCCTACAATGAGCAGTTCTTC. Translating gives CSVDYGGPYNEQFF. The V gene is TRBV29-1, the J gene TRBJ2-1; D possibly corresponds to TRBD2 (6 bases). Germline CDR1 SQVTM, CDR2 ANQGSEA. V was clipped by 3 bases and J by 2 bases, with 11 bases between them. CDR3 length equals 14 residues.

The chain joins TRBV6-5 to TRBJ2-7; D is possibly TRBD1 (6 bases). V was clipped by 6 bases and J by 7 bases, with 10 bases between them. This CDR3 region has 11 residues. The germline V gene has CDR1 MNHEY and CDR2 SVGAGI. CDR3 in DNA: TGTGCCAGCAGCAGGGGTTCTGAGCAGTACGTC. Translating gives CASSRGSEQYV.

CDR3 bases: TGTGCCAGCAGCGTAGGAGGCTCTAGCGGGGGGCCGGGAGAGACCCAGTACTTC. Protein sequence: CASSVGGSSGGPGETQYF. This chain joins TRBV9 and TRBJ2-5; 11 nucleotides match TRBD2. Losses at the gene ends were 0 bases for V and 4 bases for J; bases not matched to a gene: 11. The CDR3 is 18 amino acids. Germline V CDR1 and CDR2: SGDLS, YYNGEE.

V and J are TRBV28 and TRBJ1-1; 11 bases map to TRBD1. Trimming removed 5 bases from V and 6 bases from J; junction bases left unmatched: 14. The CDR3 has 17 amino acids. Germline CDR1 reads MDHEN; CDR2 reads SYDVKM. CDR3 sequence: CASSPRGRDRGRSEAFF. Written as DNA, the CDR3 is TGTGCCAGCAGTCCCCGGGGACGGGACAGGGGGAGGTCTGAAGCTTTCTTT. The whole variable domain, remainder taken from reference TRBV28 and TRBJ1-1, is DVKVTQSSRYLVKRTGEKVFLECVQDMDHENMFWYRQDPGLGLRLIYFSYDVKMKEKGDIPEGYSVSREKKERFSLILESASTNQTSMYLCASSPRGRDRGRSEAFFGQGTRLTVV.

The rearrangement uses TRBV4-3 and TRBJ1-5, with D uncertain. Trimming took 1 base from V and 6 from J, leaving 13 bases between them. The CDR3 length is 15 residues. The V gene's germline CDR1 is LGHNA and CDR2 YSLEER. This CDR3 reads CASSQGTSGSQPQHF. CDR3 nucleotide sequence: TGCGCCAGCAGCCAAGGAACGTCAGGTAGTCAGCCCCAGCATTTT.

V and J are TRBV9 and TRBJ2-2; D unclear. Per the germline V gene, CDR1 is SGDLS and CDR2 is YYNGEE. The CDR3 is made up of 18 amino acids. Between the trimmed V and J ends, which lost 0 bases and 1 base, there was a span of 16 bases. The CDR3 reads CASSVDGLGRKNTGELFF. CDR3 coding DNA: TGTGCCAGCAGCGTAGATGGTTTGGGCAGAAAGAACACCGGGGAGCTGTTTTTT.

The J gene is TRBJ1-2, the V gene TRBV19; 8 bases agree with TRBD1. CDR3 length: 15 residues. Germline V lookup: CDR1 LNHDA, CDR2 SQIVND (reference sequence). With 3 bases clipped from V and 3 bases from J, the junction kept 6 bases outside the gene matches. CDR3 DNA: TGTGCCAGTAGTATTCAGGACAGGGAGGACTATGGCTACACCTTC. It encodes CASSIQDREDYGYTF.

Notes on this clone: Other nucleotide sequences from this sample produce the same CDR3. The gene calls are TRBV18 and TRBJ2-2; D is unclear. The CDR3 has 14 amino acids. Trimming left V 3 bases short and J 4 bases short, with 9 bases between. The germline V gene encodes CDR1 KGHSH and CDR2 LQKENI. CDR3 protein: CASSPQRGTGELFF. As DNA, the CDR3 is TGTGCCAGCTCACCCCAACGCGGCACCGGGGAGCTGTTTTTT.

The gene calls are TRBV27 and TRBJ1-2, with D uncertain. CDR1 and CDR2 (germline): MNHEY, SMNVEV (reference sequence). Between the trimmed V and J ends, which lost 5 bases and 2 bases, there was a span of 12 bases. The CDR3 consists of 14 residues. The CDR3 DNA reads TGTGCCAGCAGTCCTCTGGGAGGGAACTATGGCTACACCTTC. It is translated as CASSPLGGNYGYTF.

This chain's CDR3 is CAWSVVGGDNIYQETQYF. CDR3 nucleotide sequence: TGTGCCTGGAGTGTAGTTGGGGGGGATAATATTTACCAAGAGACCCAGTACTTC. This sequence joins TRBV30 and TRBJ2-5; 7 bases map to TRBD2. CDR1 GTSNPN and CDR2 SVGIG come from the germline V gene (reference sequence). After removal of 0 bases from V and 0 bases from J, the junction contained 13 bases not matched to a gene. The CDR3 loop spans 18 amino acids. Full variable domain (missing parts from reference TRBV30 and TRBJ2-5): SQTIHQWPATLVQPVGSPLSLECTVEGTSNPNLYWYRQAAGRGLQLLFYSVGIGQISSEVPQNLSASRPQDRQFILSSKKLLLSDSGFYLCAWSVVGGDNIYQETQYFGPGTRLLVL.

The chain combines TRBV10-2 with TRBJ2-1, with 9 positions matching TRBD2. Looked up from germline, CDR1 is WSHSY and CDR2 is SAAADI. With V trimmed by 8 bases and J by 9 bases, 14 bases remained unmatched. The CDR3 contains 15 residues. CDR3 region: CASCGGRGGLAEQFF. In DNA, the CDR3 is TGCGCCAGCTGTGGAGGGCGGGGGGGGCTTGCTGAGCAGTTCTTC.

The chain links TRBV4-1 to TRBJ1-4; tentatively, D is TRBD1 (5 bases). Germline V lookup: CDR1 MGHRA, CDR2 YSYEKL. CDR3 length: 17 amino acids. Trimming cost V 11 bases and J 0 bases, with 22 bases left between them. CDR3 nucleotides: TGCGCCGCTGGCCGGGGGAGTAGGTGGGCAACTAATGAAAAACTGTTTTTT. Amino acids: CAAGRGSRWATNEKLFF.

The rearrangement joins TRBV19 to TRBJ1-1; 8 nucleotides align to TRBD1. CDR1 LNHDA and CDR2 SQIVND come from the germline V gene (reference sequence). V dropped 3 bases and J dropped 6; count of bases not matched to a gene: 3. This CDR3 has 13 residues. The CDR3 region is CASSMLTGAEAFF. The CDR3 coding sequence is TGTGCCAGTAGTATGTTGACAGGGGCTGAAGCTTTCTTT.